Following are 9 T cell receptor beta chains from one sample sequenced in a study of control samples from healthy donors and cancer patients. Only in-frame clones appear in the TCRdb table, and some are missing; sequencing was by immunoSEQ multiplex PCR. The table includes around 110,000 clones, about 93% detected once. The sequenced sample was blood. The receptors come from a man aged 30 to 45 in good health.

The V call is TRBV5-1, the J call TRBJ2-3; D ambiguous. Between the trimmed V and J ends, which lost 5 bases and 5 bases, there was a span of 6 bases. Germline V gives CDR1 SGHRS, CDR2 YFSETQ. The CDR3 is 11 residues long. The CDR3 here is CASREKDTQYF. CDR3 nucleotide sequence: TGCGCCAGCAGGGAAAAAGATACGCAGTATTTT.

The chain uses TRBV7-9 and TRBJ1-1, with a tentative D call TRBD1 (6 bases). Germline CDR1 reads SEHNR; CDR2 reads FQNEAQ (reference sequence). The CDR3 totals 15 residues. The V gene lost 1 base and the J gene lost 2 bases, with 11 bases spanning the gap. The CDR3 DNA follows: TGTGCCAGCAGCTTAGGAGGGGGATTCAACACTGAAGCTTTCTTT. Residues: CASSLGGGFNTEAFF.

The chain joins TRBV27 to TRBJ1-4; 8 nucleotides agree with TRBD1. This CDR3 contains 13 residues. Germline trimming cut 10 bases from V and 5 bases from J; bases unmatched to any gene: 6. Per germline, CDR1 MNHEY and CDR2 SMNVEV (reference sequence). The CDR3 DNA reads TGTGCCACCACAGGACAGGGCAATGAAAAACTGTTTTTT. It specifies CATTGQGNEKLFF.

This CDR3 is CASSPHTTQETQYF. CDR3 in DNA: TGTGCCAGCAGTCCTCACACCACCCAAGAGACCCAGTACTTC. The chain is built from TRBV2 and TRBJ2-5; D is unclear. Germline CDR1 and CDR2: SNHLY and FYNNEI. The CDR3 spans 14 residues. V was pared by 5 bases and J by 1 base, with 11 bases between. Combining the CDR3 with reference TRBV2 and TRBJ2-5 gives the whole variable domain EPEVTQTPSHQVTQMGQEVILRCVPISNHLYFYWYRQILGQKVEFLVSFYNNEISEKSEIFDDQFSVERPDGSNFTLKIRSTKLEDSAMYFCASSPHTTQETQYFGPGTRLLVL.

This chain connects TRBV24-1 to TRBJ2-3, with TRBD2 matching 13 bases. Germline assignment: CDR1 KGHDR and CDR2 SFDVKD. This CDR3 is built from 20 residues. The trim removed 0 bases at V and 0 bases at J, leaving 8 bases unmatched. CDR3 sequence reads: CATSDLPGLAGHSSTDTQYF. The CDR3 DNA reads as TGTGCCACCAGTGATTTGCCGGGACTAGCGGGGCATTCTAGCACAGATACGCAGTATTTT.

The chain has TRBV19 and TRBJ1-1; 7 bases are shared with TRBD1. CDR3 length: 14 residues. The V segment lost 2 bases and the J segment 4 bases; nucleotides outside the gene matches: 4. Germline CDR1 is LNHDA and CDR2 is SQIVND (reference sequence). Here the CDR3 reads CASSINRGATEAFF. Here the CDR3 DNA reads TGTGCCAGTAGTATAAACAGGGGAGCCACTGAAGCTTTCTTT.

The V call is TRBV6-5, the J call TRBJ1-5; TRBD1 aligns across 7 bases. The CDR3 spans 13 residues. Germline CDR1 is MNHEY and CDR2 is SVGAGI. V was clipped by 5 bases and J by 6 bases; unmatched bases: 4. The CDR3 protein is CASSPGGPQPQHF. CDR3 in DNA: TGTGCCAGCAGTCCAGGGGGGCCTCAGCCCCAGCATTTT.

This chain connects TRBV6-5 to TRBJ1-5; D gene ambiguous. Per the germline V gene, CDR1 is MNHEY and CDR2 is SVGAGI. CDR3 length: 12 amino acids. The ends were cut back, 6 bases at V and 4 bases at J, with 7 bases in the middle. DNA of the CDR3: TGTGCCAGCAGGGACGGAAATCAGCCCCAGCATTTT. It is translated as CASRDGNQPQHF.

V usage is TRBV7-8 and J usage is TRBJ1-4; TRBD1 is a possible D gene (5 bases). The CDR3 runs 17 residues. The germline gives CDR1 SGHVS, CDR2 FQNEAQ. Trimming removed 5 bases from V and 3 bases from J, with 19 bases in between. The CDR3 region has the DNA TGTGCCAGCAGCCACGGGAAACGTGGGGGACCTAATGAAAAACTGTTTTTT. Residues: CASSHGKRGGPNEKLFF.